The clone carrying this T cell receptor beta chain has a handful of counts. The data belong to a study of response to subunit inactivated influenza vaccine. The CDR3 contains 15 residues. From germline, CDR1 is KGHSH and CDR2 LQKENI. The V gene lost 3 bases and the J gene lost 1 base, with 13 bases spanning the gap. TCRdb fed the RT-PCR reads into MiXCR, producing one record per CDR3 protein. Of about 620,000 distinct CDR3 sequences listed, about 11% are singletons. The data also belong to a second study, concerning T cells expressing NK-cell markers. That paper notes: Libraries used 5'RACE template switching adding universal primer site and UMIs. Seven sequenced donors out of eight were HCMV-seropositive, one seronegative.

The source was PBMCs from blood, collected on the day of vaccination. The rearrangement joins TRBV18 to TRBJ2-7, with D hard to call. The TCR was taken from a man in his fifties who received an inactivated influenza vaccine. Here the CDR3 reads CASSPVRQESYEQYF. The CDR3 DNA is TGTGCCAGCTCACCTGTCAGGCAGGAGTCCTACGAGCAGTACTTC.